The clone carrying this TCR beta chain was found once. Antigen unknown. Trimming cost V 4 bases and J 4 bases; bases outside gene matches: 10. This CDR3 comprises 16 residues. The germline V gene has CDR1 ENHRY and CDR2 SYGVKD. The data originate from a study of blood T cells in healthy people across ages. Whole-study findings and limits: Any changes in expanded clonotypes were possibly confounded, as donor CMV status remained unknown. Naive T cell percentage by flow cytometry tracked strongly with beta diversity.

Together with a sample-barcoded 5' primer, a J-beta primer mix was included in a second PCR lasting about 7 to 11 cycles. All samples gave at least 2.5 million CDR3-containing paired-end reads. TCRdb reprocessed the 5' RACE reads via MiXCR and lists one record per CDR3 protein. The sample has roughly 1,800,000 distinct CDR3 sequences, around 50% seen once. The source of this sequence is a woman between 40 and 55 years old in good health. Sequencing was done on a sample of blood. The chain carries TRBV10-3 and TRBJ2-1, with 7 bases aligning to TRBD2. The CDR3 region has the DNA TGTGCCATCAGTGGGCAGGACGGGCGGGAGTACAATGAGCAGTTCTTC. Residues: CAISGQDGREYNEQFF.